Presented here are 25 T cell receptor beta chains from one specimen sequenced in a study of blood T cell repertoires in COVID-19. The data were produced by immunoSEQ multiplex PCR, yet TCRdb's version contains in-frame clones alone and is incomplete. The sample consists of 200,000 to 250,000 clones, 70% to 90% of them appearing once. Specimen: PBMCs or T cells enriched from blood (not recorded which). These TCRs come from a young man who had recovered from COVID-19.

This chain connects TRBV5-8 to TRBJ1-2; a weak D match, TRBD1 (5 bases). From germline, CDR1 is SGHTS and CDR2 YDEGEE. The CDR3 is 14 amino acids. V was clipped by 5 bases and J by 4 bases, with 15 bases between them. CDR3 sequence: CASRVWGGAYGYTF. The CDR3 DNA sequence: TGTGCCAGCAGGGTGTGGGGGGGAGCCTATGGCTACACCTTC.

The chain has TRBV19 and TRBJ2-7, with 12 positions matching TRBD2. V lost 5 bases, J lost 4 bases, and 6 bases stayed unmatched. CDR1 and CDR2 from the germline V gene are LNHDA and SQIVND (reference sequence). The CDR3 is 15 amino acids. The CDR3 spells CASSRELAGGYEQYF. Here the CDR3 DNA reads TGTGCCAGTAGTCGAGAACTAGCGGGAGGTTACGAGCAGTACTTC.

The chain couples TRBV12-3 or TRBV12-4 to TRBJ1-1; D unresolved. V was clipped by 11 bases and J by 5 bases, with 18 bases between them. This CDR3 spans 13 amino acids. CDR3 DNA sequence: TGTGCCCAAACATATTCGGGGAAGACTGAAGCTTTCTTT. Its translation is CAQTYSGKTEAFF.

The chain couples TRBV27 to TRBJ2-1; TRBD2 might be the D (5 bases). Trimming pared 5 bases from V and 5 bases from J, leaving 13 bases between. Germline assignment: CDR1 MNHEY and CDR2 SMNVEV (reference sequence). The CDR3 runs to 14 residues. This CDR3 reads CASSPRIGNNEQFF. The CDR3 nucleotides read TGTGCCAGCAGTCCCCGTATCGGGAACAATGAGCAGTTCTTC.

A few counts support this clone. The chain joins TRBV7-9 to TRBJ1-3, with D perhaps TRBD1 (6 bases). Germline assignment: CDR1 SEHNR and CDR2 FQNEAQ (reference sequence). CDR3 length equals 19 residues. V shed 2 bases and J shed 2 bases, with 22 bases lying between them. The CDR3 DNA follows: TGTGCCAGCAGCTTAAGGTGGACAGCCTCTGATCCCACTGGAAACACCATATATTTT. Encoded protein: CASSLRWTASDPTGNTIYF.

Note on this clone: A junction boundary mismatches the germline segment, possibly from a read error. The chain recombines TRBV25-1 with TRBJ2-7; 10 nucleotides match TRBD1. The CDR3 sequence is 17 residues long. In germline, CDR1 is MGHDK, CDR2 SYGVNS. The CDR3 region is CASSESRGQGTSYEQYF. The DNA of the CDR3 is TGTGCCAGCAGCGAATCCCGGGGACAGGGGACCTCCTACGAGCAGTACTTC.

The chain couples TRBV28 to TRBJ1-1, with D uncertain. The CDR3 covers 12 residues. Trimming stripped 6 bases from V and 8 bases from J, with 13 bases between. The germline V gene has CDR1 MDHEN and CDR2 SYDVKM. DNA of the CDR3: TGTGCCAGCAGCTACCGAGAGCGCGAAGCTTTCTTT. It codes for CASSYREREAFF.

The chain carries TRBV3-1 (or the pseudogene TRBV3-2) and TRBJ1-6; TRBD1 is a possible D gene (5 bases). This CDR3 has 15 residues. With 1 base removed from V and 8 bases from J, the gap between germline ends came to 12 bases. Germline V gene sequence: CDR1 LGHDT, CDR2 YNNKEL (reference sequence). The CDR3 coding sequence is TGTGCCAGCAGCCAAGGGGGGGGGTTGCATTCACCCCTCCACTTT. It specifies CASSQGGGLHSPLHF.

The CDR3 region is CASSPGLQETQYF. In nucleotides, the CDR3 is TGTGCCAGCAGCCCGGGACTCCAAGAGACCCAGTACTTC. The chain uses TRBV11-2 and TRBJ2-5; TRBD2 is a possible D gene (6 bases). This CDR3 comprises 13 residues. Trimming stripped 5 bases from V and 1 base from J, with 8 bases between. Germline CDR1 SGHAT, CDR2 FQNNGV.

The sample holds one count of this clone. The chain has TRBV5-5 and TRBJ2-7, with 8 bases fitting TRBD2. Germline V CDR1 and CDR2: SGHKS, YYEKEE (reference sequence). The CDR3 is 17 amino acids. Unmatched junction bases numbered 11, after V lost 0 bases and J lost 3 bases. For the CDR3, the DNA is TGTGCCAGCAGCTTGGTTAGCGGGGTCACTTCGGACTACGAGCAGTACTTC. Translated, it gives CASSLVSGVTSDYEQYF.

This chain uses TRBV7-2 with TRBJ1-2, with D tentatively TRBD1 (5 bases). Germline CDR1 reads SGHTA; CDR2 reads FQGNSA. CDR3 size: 12 residues. V gave up 5 bases and J gave up 7 bases, with 11 bases separating them. The CDR3 nucleotides read TGTGCCAGCAGCCTCCGGACATCTGGCTACACCTTC. Amino acid sequence: CASSLRTSGYTF.

V is TRBV5-1 and J is TRBJ2-3, with TRBD1 identical over 11 bases. The CDR3 runs 16 residues. The germline V gene encodes CDR1 SGHRS and CDR2 YFSETQ. V lost 6 bases, J lost 10 bases, and 16 bases stayed unmatched. CDR3 sequence: CASTIRTGQGGPSQYF. CDR3 nucleotides: TGCGCCAGCACAATAAGAACGGGACAGGGGGGACCCTCGCAGTATTTT.

V is TRBV23-1 and J is TRBJ2-7, with a tentative D call TRBD1 (6 bases). TRBV23-1 is an ORF for which the function is uncertain. The CDR3 is 15 amino acids. V was shortened by 9 bases and J by 6 bases, with 24 bases between the two germline ends. The CDR3 loop is CASTAMIDRYVEQYF. The CDR3 bases are TGCGCCAGTACCGCGATGATAGACAGGTATGTCGAGCAGTACTTC.

This chain joins TRBV5-1 and TRBJ1-1, with D perhaps matching TRBD1 (5 bases). Germline V gene sequence: CDR1 SGHRS, CDR2 YFSETQ. The CDR3 consists of 14 residues. V was trimmed by 0 bases and J by 1 base, leaving 7 bases between them. The CDR3 DNA sequence: TGCGCCAGCAGCTTGGGGACATGGAACACTGAAGCTTTCTTT. Its protein is CASSLGTWNTEAFF.

The chain uses TRBV6-5 and TRBJ1-4; the match to TRBD1 covers 7 bases. J gave up 13 bases and V 10 bases, and 12 bases lay outside the gene matches. CDR1 and CDR2 from the germline V gene are MNHEY and SVGAGI. CDR3 length: 12 residues. The CDR3 spells CATEKSGQVLFF. The DNA of the CDR3 is TGTGCCACGGAAAAGTCCGGACAGGTACTGTTTTTT.

V usage is TRBV5-4 and J usage is TRBJ1-2; D ambiguous. Deletions cut 0 bases from V and 1 base from J, with 4 bases between. Per the germline V gene, CDR1 is SGHNT and CDR2 is YYREEE (reference sequence). This CDR3 comprises 13 residues. CDR3 sequence: CASSLDSNYGYTF. The CDR3 DNA is TGTGCCAGCAGCTTGGACAGTAACTATGGCTACACCTTC.

This clone was seen a few times. The chain links TRBV19 to TRBJ2-6; D gene unclear. The ends were cut back, 8 bases at V and 2 bases at J, with 10 bases in the middle. Germline loops: CDR1 LNHDA, CDR2 SQIVND (reference sequence). The CDR3 contains 14 residues. The CDR3 nucleotides are TGTGCCAGTCTTAGAGAGGCTGGGGCCAACGTCCTGACTTTC. Its protein is CASLREAGANVLTF.

V gene TRBV7-2 combines with J gene TRBJ2-5, with 15 bases that match TRBD2. The junction had 12 bases not matched to a gene; V was cut back by 6 bases and J by 4 bases. Germline lookup yields CDR1 SGHTA and CDR2 FQGNSA. The CDR3 runs 18 residues. The CDR3 here is CASSWSGLAGGRGETQYF. CDR3 bases: TGTGCCAGCAGTTGGTCGGGACTAGCGGGAGGTAGGGGAGAGACCCAGTACTTC.

J is TRBJ1-1 and V is TRBV3-1 (or the pseudogene TRBV3-2); 7 bases are shared with TRBD1. The V gene end was trimmed by 6 bases and the J gene end by 0 bases; junction bases not matched to a gene: 4. Germline V gene sequence: CDR1 LGHDT, CDR2 YNNKEL (reference sequence). This CDR3 spans 14 amino acids. In nucleotides, the CDR3 is TGTGCCAGCAGGGAGACAGGGATGAACACTGAAGCTTTCTTT. Its translation: CASRETGMNTEAFF.

The gene calls are TRBV7-9 and TRBJ2-1; 7 positions agree with TRBD2. This CDR3 is built from 15 residues. Germline values: CDR1 SEHNR, CDR2 FQNEAQ (reference sequence). Unmatched junction bases numbered 6, after V lost 1 base and J lost 6 bases. This chain's CDR3 is CASSLVAGVGNEQFF. The CDR3, as DNA: TGTGCCAGCAGCTTAGTTGCGGGGGTAGGCAATGAGCAGTTCTTC.

The DNA of the CDR3 is TGTGCCAGCAGTTTACAGGGGGCGTACTATGGCTACACCTTC. It yields the protein CASSLQGAYYGYTF. This sequence joins TRBV7-9 and TRBJ1-2; 9 bases agree with TRBD1. CDR3 length equals 14 residues. Trimming took 6 bases from V and 3 from J; bases not matched to a gene: 5. Per the germline V gene, CDR1 is SEHNR and CDR2 is FQNEAQ (reference sequence).

This chain uses TRBV2 with TRBJ2-4; tentative D call: TRBD1 (5 bases). CDR1 is SNHLY and CDR2 is FYNNEI in the germline V gene. The CDR3 is 11 residues long. V lost 4 bases to trimming and J lost 11 bases, with 9 bases between them. CDR3 in amino acids: CASSGEQVQYF. CDR3 sequence (DNA): TGTGCCAGCAGTGGTGAACAGGTTCAGTACTTC.

This clone appeared a few times. The chain combines TRBV7-9 with TRBJ1-6; maybe TRBD1 (6 bases). The CDR3 spans 15 residues. V was cut by 5 bases and J by 6 bases, with 14 bases left in between. Germline V gene lookup returns CDR1 SEHNR and CDR2 FQNEAQ (reference sequence). CDR3 coding DNA: TGTGCCAGCAGCCCGCGGGGAGGGGGTAATTCACCCCTCCACTTT. Translation: CASSPRGGGNSPLHF.

J is TRBJ2-7 and V is TRBV28; 13 nucleotides agree with TRBD2. The germline V gene has CDR1 MDHEN and CDR2 SYDVKM. J lost 2 bases, V lost 7 bases, and 11 bases had no gene match. This CDR3 region has 17 residues. The CDR3 protein is CASTSGTSGAKPYEQYF. CDR3 sequence (DNA): TGTGCCAGCACCTCCGGGACTAGCGGGGCTAAGCCCTACGAGCAGTACTTC. Full variable domain (outside the CDR3, taken from reference TRBV28 and TRBJ2-7): DVKVTQSSRYLVKRTGEKVFLECVQDMDHENMFWYRQDPGLGLRLIYFSYDVKMKEKGDIPEGYSVSREKKERFSLILESASTNQTSMYLCASTSGTSGAKPYEQYFGPGTRLTVT.

This chain joins TRBV5-1 and TRBJ2-7; 13 bases line up with TRBD2. From germline, CDR1 is SGHRS and CDR2 YFSETQ. Losses at the gene ends were 0 bases for V and 4 bases for J; bases not matched to a gene: 10. This CDR3 spans 18 amino acids. The CDR3 nucleotides read TGCGCCAGCAGCTTGGGCCTACAGGGGACTAGCGGGAAATACGAGCAGTACTTC. Translation gives CASSLGLQGTSGKYEQYF.